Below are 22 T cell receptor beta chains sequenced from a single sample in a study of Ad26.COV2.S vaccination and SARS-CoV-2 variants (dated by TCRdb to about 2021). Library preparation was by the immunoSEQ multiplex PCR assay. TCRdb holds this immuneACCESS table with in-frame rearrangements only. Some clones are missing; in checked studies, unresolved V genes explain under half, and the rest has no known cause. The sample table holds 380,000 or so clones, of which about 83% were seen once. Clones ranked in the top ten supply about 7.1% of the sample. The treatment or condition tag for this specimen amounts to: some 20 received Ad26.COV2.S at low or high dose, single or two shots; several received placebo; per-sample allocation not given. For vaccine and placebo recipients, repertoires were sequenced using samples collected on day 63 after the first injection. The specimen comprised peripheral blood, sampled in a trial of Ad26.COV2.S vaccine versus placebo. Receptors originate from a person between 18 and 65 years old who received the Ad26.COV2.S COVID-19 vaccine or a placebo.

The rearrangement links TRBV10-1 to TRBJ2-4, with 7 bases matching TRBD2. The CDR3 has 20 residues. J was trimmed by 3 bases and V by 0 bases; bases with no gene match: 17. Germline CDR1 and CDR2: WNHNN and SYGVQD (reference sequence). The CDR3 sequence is CASSESGGGGGPSDKNIQYF. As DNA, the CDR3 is TGCGCCAGCAGTGAGTCAGGTGGAGGCGGGGGACCGTCTGACAAAAACATTCAGTACTTC.

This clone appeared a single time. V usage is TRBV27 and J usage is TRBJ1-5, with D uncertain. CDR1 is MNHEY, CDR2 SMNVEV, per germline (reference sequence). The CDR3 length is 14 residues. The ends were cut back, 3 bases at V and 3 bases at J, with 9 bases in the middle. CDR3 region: CASSFMGSNQPQHF. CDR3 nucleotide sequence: TGTGCCAGCAGTTTTATGGGGTCCAATCAGCCCCAGCATTTT.

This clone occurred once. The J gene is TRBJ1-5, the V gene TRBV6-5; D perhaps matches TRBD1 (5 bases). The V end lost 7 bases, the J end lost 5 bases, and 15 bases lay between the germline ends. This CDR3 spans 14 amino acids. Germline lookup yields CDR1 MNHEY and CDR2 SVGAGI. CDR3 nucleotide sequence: TGTGCCAGCACCTCTGGGGGGGTTTATCAGCCCCAGCATTTT. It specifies CASTSGGVYQPQHF.

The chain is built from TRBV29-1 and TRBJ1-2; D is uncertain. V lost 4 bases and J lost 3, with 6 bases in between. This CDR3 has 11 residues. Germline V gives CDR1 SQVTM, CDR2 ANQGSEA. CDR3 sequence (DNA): TGCAGCGTTGGGGGATACTATGGCTACACCTTC. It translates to CSVGGYYGYTF.

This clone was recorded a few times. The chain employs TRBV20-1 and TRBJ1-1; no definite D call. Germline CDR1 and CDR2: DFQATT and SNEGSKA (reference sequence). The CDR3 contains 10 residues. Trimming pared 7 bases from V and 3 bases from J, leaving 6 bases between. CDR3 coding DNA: TGCAGTGGACTCGACACTGAAGCTTTCTTT. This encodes CSGLDTEAFF.

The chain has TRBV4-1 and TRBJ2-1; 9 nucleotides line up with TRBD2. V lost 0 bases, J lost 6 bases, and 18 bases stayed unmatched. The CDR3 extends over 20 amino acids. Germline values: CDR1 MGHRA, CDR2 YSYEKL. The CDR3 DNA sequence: TGCGCCAGCAGCCAAGATCCCAGGGAAGCAGGCGGGAGGGTATTCAATGAGCAGTTCTTC. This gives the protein CASSQDPREAGGRVFNEQFF.

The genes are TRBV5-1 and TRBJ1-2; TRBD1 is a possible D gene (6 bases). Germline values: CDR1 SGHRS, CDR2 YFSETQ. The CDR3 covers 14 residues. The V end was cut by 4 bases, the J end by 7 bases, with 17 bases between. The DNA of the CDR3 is TGCGCCAGCAGCGGGGGCGTCCCATCGGGTGGCTACACCTTC. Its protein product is CASSGGVPSGGYTF.

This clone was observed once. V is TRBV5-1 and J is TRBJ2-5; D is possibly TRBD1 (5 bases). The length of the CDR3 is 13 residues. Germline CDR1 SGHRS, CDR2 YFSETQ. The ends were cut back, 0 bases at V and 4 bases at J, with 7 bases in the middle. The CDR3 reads CASSLGGLETQYF. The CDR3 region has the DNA TGCGCCAGCAGCTTGGGGGGCCTAGAGACCCAGTACTTC.

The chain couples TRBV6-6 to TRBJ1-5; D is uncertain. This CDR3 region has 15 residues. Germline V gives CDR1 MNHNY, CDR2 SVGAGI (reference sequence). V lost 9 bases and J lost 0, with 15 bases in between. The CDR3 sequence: CASLDPNFSNQPQHF. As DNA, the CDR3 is TGTGCCAGTTTAGATCCAAACTTTAGCAATCAGCCCCAGCATTTT.

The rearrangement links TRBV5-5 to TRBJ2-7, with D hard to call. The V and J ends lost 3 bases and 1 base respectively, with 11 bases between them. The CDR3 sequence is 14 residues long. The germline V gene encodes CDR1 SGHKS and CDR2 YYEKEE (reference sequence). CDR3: CASSSRLGSYEQYF. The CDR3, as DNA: TGTGCCAGCAGCTCACGACTCGGATCCTACGAGCAGTACTTC. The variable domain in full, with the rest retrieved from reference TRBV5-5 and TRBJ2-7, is DAGVTQSPTHLIKTRGQQVTLRCSPISGHKSVSWYQQVLGQGPQFIFQYYEKEERGRGNFPDRFSARQFPNYSSELNVNALLLGDSALYLCASSSRLGSYEQYFGPGTRLTVT.

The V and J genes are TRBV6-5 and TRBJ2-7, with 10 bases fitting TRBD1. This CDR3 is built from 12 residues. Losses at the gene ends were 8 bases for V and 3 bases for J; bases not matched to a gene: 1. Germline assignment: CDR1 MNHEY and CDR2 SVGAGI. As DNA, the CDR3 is TGTGCCAGCGGACAGGGGGTCTACGAGCAGTACTTC. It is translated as CASGQGVYEQYF.

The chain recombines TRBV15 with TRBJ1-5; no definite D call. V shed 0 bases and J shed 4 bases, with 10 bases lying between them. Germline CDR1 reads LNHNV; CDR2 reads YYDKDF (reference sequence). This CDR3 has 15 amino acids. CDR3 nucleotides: TGTGCCACCAGCAGAGATTGGACGGGAAATCAGCCCCAGCATTTT. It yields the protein CATSRDWTGNQPQHF.

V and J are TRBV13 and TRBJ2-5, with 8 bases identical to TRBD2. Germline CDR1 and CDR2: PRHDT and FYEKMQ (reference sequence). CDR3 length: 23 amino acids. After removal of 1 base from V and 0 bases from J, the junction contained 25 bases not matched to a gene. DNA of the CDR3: TGTGCCAGCAGCTTAGCAGTCACCCCGGGCTACGCGGAACTAGCGGTCCACCAAGAGACCCAGTACTTC. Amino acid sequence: CASSLAVTPGYAELAVHQETQYF. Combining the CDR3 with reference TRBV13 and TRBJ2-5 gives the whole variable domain AAGVIQSPRHLIKEKRETATLKCYPIPRHDTVYWYQQGPGQDPQFLISFYEKMQSDKGSIPDRFSAQQFSDYHSELNMSSLELGDSALYFCASSLAVTPGYAELAVHQETQYFGPGTRLLVL.

The CDR3: CASSLGFLAGVSNEQFF. CDR3 nucleotides: TGTGCCAGCAGCTTAGGTTTCCTAGCGGGAGTATCGAATGAGCAGTTCTTC. The chain combines TRBV13 with TRBJ2-1, with 10 bases identical to TRBD2. Germline V gene lookup returns CDR1 PRHDT and CDR2 FYEKMQ (reference sequence). The CDR3 has 17 amino acids. The junction had 9 bases not matched to a gene; V was cut back by 0 bases and J by 7 bases.

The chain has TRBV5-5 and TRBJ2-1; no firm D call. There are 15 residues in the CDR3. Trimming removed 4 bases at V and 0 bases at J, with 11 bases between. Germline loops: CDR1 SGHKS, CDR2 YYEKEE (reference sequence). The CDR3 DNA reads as TGTGCCAGCAGCCCCCACCTGAGCTCCTACAATGAGCAGTTCTTC. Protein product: CASSPHLSSYNEQFF.

CDR3 bases: TGTGCCAGCAAAGACGGGACAGGACCATCTAACTATGGCTACACCTTC. It specifies CASKDGTGPSNYGYTF. This chain joins TRBV5-4 and TRBJ1-2; 8 bases match TRBD1. Germline CDR1 reads SGHNT; CDR2 reads YYREEE (reference sequence). The J segment lost 0 bases and the V segment lost 6 bases, leaving 10 bases of the junction unmatched. This CDR3 has 16 residues.

The CDR3: CASSYGQEAFF. As DNA, the CDR3 is TGTGCCAGCAGTTATGGACAGGAGGCTTTCTTT. The chain couples TRBV11-2 to TRBJ1-1; 7 positions match TRBD1. This CDR3 has 11 amino acids. CDR1 is SGHAT and CDR2 is FQNNGV in the germline V gene. Losses at the gene ends were 6 bases for V and 11 bases for J; bases not matched to a gene: 6.

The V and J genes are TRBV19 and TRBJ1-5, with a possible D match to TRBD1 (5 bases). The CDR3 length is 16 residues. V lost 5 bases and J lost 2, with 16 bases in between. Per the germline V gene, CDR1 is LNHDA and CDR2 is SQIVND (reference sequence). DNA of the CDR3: TGTGCCAGTAGTTCCCGGGTAAGAGGGGGCAATCAGCCCCAGCATTTT. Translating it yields CASSSRVRGGNQPQHF.

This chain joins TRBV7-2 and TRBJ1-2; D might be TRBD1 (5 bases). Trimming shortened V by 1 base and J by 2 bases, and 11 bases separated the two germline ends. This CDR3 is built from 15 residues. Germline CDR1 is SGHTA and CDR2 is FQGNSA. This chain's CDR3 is CASSLVVGHNYGYTF. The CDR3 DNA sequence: TGTGCCAGCAGCTTAGTGGTGGGGCACAACTATGGCTACACCTTC.

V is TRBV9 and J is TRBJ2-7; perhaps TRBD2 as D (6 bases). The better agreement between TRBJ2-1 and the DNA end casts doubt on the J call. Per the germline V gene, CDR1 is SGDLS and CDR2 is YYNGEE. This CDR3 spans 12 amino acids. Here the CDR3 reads CASSVGGGRQFF. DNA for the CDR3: TGTGCCAGCAGCGTAGGAGGAGGGAGGCAGTTCTTC.

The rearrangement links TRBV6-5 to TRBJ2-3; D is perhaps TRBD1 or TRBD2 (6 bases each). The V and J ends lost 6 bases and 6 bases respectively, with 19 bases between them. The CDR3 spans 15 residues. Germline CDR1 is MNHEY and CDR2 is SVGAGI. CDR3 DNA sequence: TGTGCCAGCAGACAGGGCCCGACTAGTATCGATACGCAGTATTTT. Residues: CASRQGPTSIDTQYF.

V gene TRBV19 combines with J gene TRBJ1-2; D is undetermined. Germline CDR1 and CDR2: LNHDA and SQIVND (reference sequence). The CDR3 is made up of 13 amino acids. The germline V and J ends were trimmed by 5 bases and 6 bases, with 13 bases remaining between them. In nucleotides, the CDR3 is TGTGCCAGTAGTTCACGGGCCCCCGATGGCTACACCTTC. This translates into CASSSRAPDGYTF.